One and the same sample provided the 12 T cell receptor beta chains below, sequenced in a study of blood T cell repertoires in COVID-19. Data came from immunoSEQ multiplex PCR; TCRdb stores just in-frame clones and leaves some out. The sample has about 54,000 clones; approximately 85% are singletons. Sequencing was carried out using peripheral blood. These receptors were collected from a human donor in a cohort sampled during active COVID-19.

The chain recombines TRBV6-4 with TRBJ2-1, with 7 bases matching TRBD2. The CDR3 length is 15 residues. Losses at the gene ends were 5 bases for V and 1 base for J; bases not matched to a gene: 5. From germline, CDR1 is MRHNA and CDR2 SNTAGT. For the CDR3, the DNA is TGTGCCAGCAGTATTAGGGGACTATCCTACAATGAGCAGTTCTTC. Amino acids: CASSIRGLSYNEQFF.

The chain links TRBV24-1 to TRBJ2-1; 9 positions agree with TRBD2. Trimming took 3 bases from V and 8 from J; bases not matched to a gene: 10. Looked up from germline, CDR1 is KGHDR and CDR2 is SFDVKD. The CDR3 spans 16 residues. CDR3 bases: TGTGCCACCAGTGATCAAGCGGGAGGAAAAGGCGATGAGCAGTTCTTC. Encoded protein: CATSDQAGGKGDEQFF.

This rearrangement joins TRBV9 to TRBJ1-1; D possibly corresponds to TRBD1 (6 bases). The CDR3 contains 16 residues. Deletions cut 4 bases from V and 1 base from J, with 17 bases between. CDR1 and CDR2 (germline): SGDLS, YYNGEE. DNA of the CDR3: TGTGCCAGCAGCCCTCGGGACACCCGGACGAACACTGAAGCTTTCTTT. Translation gives CASSPRDTRTNTEAFF. The full variable domain, completed using reference TRBV9 and TRBJ1-1, is DSGVTQTPKHLITATGQRVTLRCSPRSGDLSVYWYQQSLDQGLQFLIQYYNGEERAKGNILERFSAQQFPDLHSELNLSSLELGDSALYFCASSPRDTRTNTEAFFGQGTRLTVV.

This sequence joins TRBV11-2 and TRBJ2-7; the match to TRBD1 covers 7 bases. Germline CDR1 is SGHAT and CDR2 is FQNNGV. The CDR3 is 15 residues long. Trimming took 1 base from V and 3 from J; bases not matched to a gene: 6. This CDR3 reads CASSLVGDSFYEQYF. CDR3 coding DNA: TGTGCCAGCAGCTTAGTTGGGGACAGTTTCTACGAGCAGTACTTC.

The rearrangement links TRBV7-8 to TRBJ1-2; 7 bases match TRBD1. J was trimmed by 4 bases and V by 0 bases; bases with no gene match: 8. The CDR3 is 16 amino acids. Germline V gene sequence: CDR1 SGHVS, CDR2 FQNEAQ. CDR3 sequence: CASSLASGTVAYGYTF. CDR3 DNA: TGTGCCAGCAGCTTAGCATCCGGGACAGTGGCCTATGGCTACACCTTC.

The chain recombines TRBV19 with TRBJ2-3, with 10 bases lining up with TRBD2. The CDR3 loop spans 17 amino acids. With V trimmed by 3 bases and J by 3 bases, 9 bases remained unmatched. Germline V lookup: CDR1 LNHDA, CDR2 SQIVND (reference sequence). CDR3: CASSILPGTSATDTQYF. CDR3 nucleotide sequence: TGTGCCAGTAGTATCCTCCCCGGGACTAGCGCTACAGATACGCAGTATTTT.

The chain joins TRBV6-5 to TRBJ1-5; D unclear. CDR1 and CDR2 (germline): MNHEY, SVGAGI. The ends were cut back, 5 bases at V and 0 bases at J, with 11 bases in the middle. The length of the CDR3 is 15 residues. In DNA, the CDR3 is TGTGCCAGCAGTCTGACTGAGTATAGCAATCAGCCCCAGCATTTT. Encoded protein: CASSLTEYSNQPQHF.

This chain joins TRBV4-1 and TRBJ2-3, with D possibly being TRBD1 (6 bases). The CDR3 length is 14 residues. The germline gives CDR1 MGHRA, CDR2 YSYEKL. With 7 bases removed from V and 5 bases from J, the gap between germline ends came to 16 bases. In nucleotides, the CDR3 is TGCGCCAGCAACCAGAGGGGGAGTGGAGATACGCAGTATTTT. It yields the protein CASNQRGSGDTQYF.

The J gene is TRBJ2-5, the V gene TRBV15, with D possibly TRBD2 on 5 matching bases. The germline CDR1 and CDR2 sequences are LNHNV and YYDKDF (reference sequence). This CDR3 region has 14 residues. Trimming shortened V by 3 bases and J by 2 bases, and 10 bases separated the two germline ends. This CDR3 is CATSRGAVQETQYF. CDR3 nucleotides: TGTGCCACCAGCAGGGGAGCGGTACAAGAGACCCAGTACTTC.

The chain has TRBV10-3 and TRBJ2-1; D may be TRBD1 (6 bases). The CDR3 spans 14 residues. The ends were cut back, 5 bases at V and 3 bases at J, with 11 bases in the middle. CDR1 and CDR2 (germline): ENHRY, SYGVKD. The CDR3 sequence is CAISYRVSYNEQFF. The CDR3 DNA is TGTGCCATCAGTTACAGGGTCAGCTACAATGAGCAGTTCTTC.

This rearrangement joins TRBV15 to TRBJ1-2; D may be TRBD1 (6 bases). Germline CDR1 LNHNV, CDR2 YYDKDF (reference sequence). The CDR3 has 15 amino acids. V was cut by 2 bases and J by 2 bases, with 12 bases left in between. In DNA, the CDR3 is TGTGCCACCAGCAGAAAAGAAGGACAGAACTATGGCTACACCTTC. Translating gives CATSRKEGQNYGYTF.

The chain combines TRBV2 with TRBJ2-1; D not resolved. Trimming stripped 7 bases from V and 0 bases from J, with 16 bases between. This CDR3 has 16 residues. Germline values: CDR1 SNHLY, CDR2 FYNNEI. The chain's CDR3 is CASIRLYSSSYNEQFF. CDR3 nucleotides: TGTGCCAGCATAAGGCTTTACTCTAGCTCCTACAATGAGCAGTTCTTC.